One and the same sample provided the 8 T cell receptor beta chains below, sequenced in a study of blood T cell repertoires in COVID-19. This table comes from immunoSEQ multiplex PCR, and its TCRdb copy is limited to in-frame clones, with some not included. Counted here are tens of thousands of clones, 80% occurring once; the ten biggest clones make up roughly 15%. Input material: peripheral blood. The origin of the receptors is a human donor in a cohort sampled during active COVID-19.

Concerning this clone itself: Other DNA sequences in this sample translate to the same CDR3. The chain uses TRBV6-5 and TRBJ1-2; TRBD1 matches 7 bases. Per germline, CDR1 MNHEY and CDR2 SVGAGI. Germline trimming cut 6 bases from V and 2 bases from J; bases unmatched to any gene: 9. CDR3 length: 15 amino acids. CDR3 bases: TGTGCCAGCAGATCTCCGGGACAGACCAACTATGGCTACACCTTC. Protein sequence: CASRSPGQTNYGYTF.

The chain joins TRBV5-4 to TRBJ1-2; 9 positions match TRBD1. This CDR3 is 14 amino acids long. Germline CDR1 SGHNT, CDR2 YYREEE (reference sequence). The trim removed 3 bases at V and 4 bases at J, leaving 4 bases unmatched. CDR3 sequence: CASSSGQGRYGYTF. CDR3 in DNA: TGTGCCAGCAGCTCAGGACAGGGGCGCTATGGCTACACCTTC.

J is TRBJ2-1 and V is TRBV6-5, with 13 bases identical to TRBD2. The CDR3 is 15 amino acids. Germline V gene data show CDR1 as MNHEY and CDR2 as SVGAGI. V lost 2 bases, J lost 7 bases, and 2 bases stayed unmatched. The CDR3 DNA follows: TGTGCCAGCAGTTACACTAGCGGGAGGGTAAATGAGCAGTTCTTC. It codes for CASSYTSGRVNEQFF.

CDR3 nucleotides: TGCGCCAGCAGTCAGTACTTTTGTTACGGAGGGGACACCGGGGAGCTGTTTTTT. Amino acids: CASSQYFCYGGDTGELFF. The chain recombines TRBV23-1 with TRBJ2-2; tentative D call: TRBD2 (6 bases). TRBV23-1 is classed as an ORF, of uncertain function. V was clipped by 3 bases and J by 3 bases, with 20 bases between them. The CDR3 runs to 18 residues.

The chain recombines TRBV19 with TRBJ2-3; D ambiguous. Trimming shortened V by 8 bases and J by 5 bases, and 11 bases separated the two germline ends. The germline gives CDR1 LNHDA, CDR2 SQIVND (reference sequence). CDR3 length: 12 residues. The CDR3 DNA sequence: TGTGCCAGTTCCGAAACGCGAGATACGCAGTATTTT. This sequence encodes CASSETRDTQYF.

This clone was observed a few times. The rearrangement uses TRBV5-1 and TRBJ2-7; possibly TRBD2 for D (6 bases). Trimming shortened V by 4 bases and J by 3 bases, and 14 bases separated the two germline ends. The CDR3 covers 14 residues. Per the germline V gene, CDR1 is SGHRS and CDR2 is YFSETQ. CDR3 region: CASSPTQGGYEQYF. DNA for the CDR3: TGCGCCAGCAGCCCGACTCAGGGAGGCTACGAGCAGTACTTC.

V usage is TRBV2 and J usage is TRBJ2-7; 8 bases line up with TRBD1. The CDR3 spans 14 residues. The ends lost 5 bases at V and 3 bases at J; junction bases unmatched: 6. Germline CDR1 and CDR2: SNHLY and FYNNEI. The CDR3 bases are TGTGCCAGCAGTACAACGACAGGGGTCTACGAGCAGTACTTC. This codes for CASSTTTGVYEQYF.

Here the CDR3 reads CASSIDGKGTDTQYF. For the CDR3, the DNA is TGTGCCAGTAGTATAGACGGTAAAGGCACAGATACGCAGTATTTT. J is TRBJ2-3 and V is TRBV19, with no clear D. CDR3 length: 15 amino acids. The germline V and J ends were trimmed by 0 bases and 1 base, with 8 bases remaining between them. Germline assignment: CDR1 LNHDA and CDR2 SQIVND (reference sequence).